This passage covers 12 T cell receptor beta chains from one sample sequenced in a study of T cells in tuberculosis. The data were produced by immunoSEQ multiplex PCR, yet TCRdb's version contains in-frame clones alone and is incomplete. The sample holds approximately 30,000 clones, 92% seen once. Sequenced: PBMCs. These receptors were taken from a donor between 10 and 29 years old with latent tuberculosis or without tuberculosis infection. Some clones in this sample may be carry-over from other donors' samples.

The CDR3 DNA follows: TGCGCCAGCAGCCCCGGAGGGTCCAGTAACTATGGCTACACCTTC. As protein: CASSPGGSSNYGYTF. This chain links TRBV5-1 with TRBJ1-2; no clear D gene. Per germline, CDR1 SGHRS and CDR2 YFSETQ. Trimming took off 4 bases at V and 1 base at J, with 14 bases between the two ends. This CDR3 region has 15 residues.

This clone was found a few times. The chain carries TRBV5-1 and TRBJ1-2; maybe TRBD1 (6 bases). Germline V gives CDR1 SGHRS, CDR2 YFSETQ. The V gene lost 4 bases and the J gene lost 8 bases, with 24 bases spanning the gap. This CDR3 has 16 residues. The CDR3 sequence is CASSERTEGSLWGYTF. The CDR3, as DNA: TGCGCCAGCAGCGAGAGGACAGAGGGGTCCCTATGGGGCTACACCTTC.

This chain joins TRBV7-2 and TRBJ1-1; D gene ambiguous. Trimming cost V 6 bases and J 2 bases, with 10 bases left between them. Germline V gene lookup returns CDR1 SGHTA and CDR2 FQGNSA. This CDR3 contains 13 residues. The CDR3 region is CASRMEVNTEAFF. The DNA for the CDR3 is TGTGCCAGCAGAATGGAGGTCAACACTGAAGCTTTCTTT.

The J gene is TRBJ1-2, the V gene TRBV5-4, with D perhaps matching TRBD1 (6 bases). V lost 1 base and J lost 6, with 13 bases in between. The CDR3 is made up of 14 amino acids. Germline CDR1 reads SGHNT; CDR2 reads YYREEE (reference sequence). The CDR3 region is CASSLYQGRDGYTF. DNA for the CDR3: TGTGCCAGCAGCTTGTACCAGGGGAGAGATGGCTACACCTTC.

The CDR3 protein is CASSTSRGGTEAFF. The CDR3 coding sequence is TGCGCCAGCAGCACGAGCAGGGGCGGTACTGAAGCTTTCTTT. J is TRBJ1-1 and V is TRBV4-1; weak D call: TRBD1 (6 bases). Trimming pared 5 bases from V and 5 bases from J, leaving 15 bases between. CDR1 and CDR2 from the germline V gene are MGHRA and YSYEKL. The CDR3 loop spans 14 amino acids.

This rearrangement joins TRBV5-1 to TRBJ1-3, with a tentative D call TRBD1 (6 bases). Per germline, CDR1 SGHRS and CDR2 YFSETQ. This CDR3 is built from 13 residues. Trimming left V 5 bases short and J 0 bases short, with 6 bases between. CDR3 in DNA: TGCGCCAGCAGGACAGGCTCTGGAAACACCATATATTTT. Translated: CASRTGSGNTIYF.

The chain employs TRBV30 and TRBJ1-2, with a weak D call TRBD1 (5 bases). CDR3 size: 13 residues. In germline, CDR1 is GTSNPN, CDR2 SVGIG (reference sequence). The V gene lost 4 bases and the J gene lost 2 bases, with 11 bases spanning the gap. CDR3 residues: CAWTNRGNYGYTF. The CDR3 nucleotides are TGTGCCTGGACGAATAGGGGAAACTATGGCTACACCTTC.

V usage is TRBV5-4 and J usage is TRBJ2-3, with 9 bases aligning to TRBD2. The CDR3 length is 15 residues. Losses at the gene ends were 5 bases for V and 3 bases for J; bases not matched to a gene: 7. CDR1 and CDR2 from the germline V gene are SGHNT and YYREEE (reference sequence). Here the CDR3 reads CASSRLAGETDTQYF. CDR3 in DNA: TGTGCCAGCAGTCGGTTAGCGGGGGAAACAGATACGCAGTATTTT.

This clone was detected only once. V gene TRBV19 combines with J gene TRBJ1-1, with D perhaps matching TRBD1 (6 bases). The CDR3 length is 14 residues. The V gene's germline CDR1 is LNHDA and CDR2 SQIVND (reference sequence). V gave up 3 bases and J gave up 1 base, with 9 bases separating them. CDR3 sequence reads: CASSMRQANTEAFF. CDR3 in DNA: TGTGCCAGTAGTATGAGACAGGCGAACACTGAAGCTTTCTTT.

By proportion, this clone is medium-sized (0.01 to 0.1%). This sample includes further DNA sequences coding for the same CDR3. The CDR3 spells CASSVQWEGGANEQFF. The CDR3 DNA is TGTGCCAGCAGTGTTCAGTGGGAGGGTGGGGCCAATGAGCAGTTCTTC. V usage is TRBV6-1 and J usage is TRBJ2-1, with 7 bases identical to TRBD2. Trimming took 4 bases from V and 6 from J; bases not matched to a gene: 12. Germline V lookup: CDR1 MNHNS, CDR2 SASEGT. The CDR3 totals 16 residues.

The chain links TRBV4-1 to TRBJ1-5; 9 positions match TRBD1. Germline CDR1 is MGHRA and CDR2 is YSYEKL. With V trimmed by 1 base and J by 11 bases, 12 bases remained unmatched. The CDR3 is 16 amino acids. This chain's CDR3 is CASSQVGTGYRAAQHF. The CDR3 DNA reads as TGCGCCAGCAGCCAAGTAGGGACAGGGTATCGGGCGGCCCAGCATTTT.

Relative to its sample, this clone is medium-sized. The chain joins TRBV6-6 to TRBJ1-3, with D unclear. Trimming removed 0 bases at V and 0 bases at J, with 9 bases between. Germline CDR1 reads MNHNY; CDR2 reads SVGAGI (reference sequence). The CDR3 length is 16 residues. The chain's CDR3 is CASSYSQQSSGNTIYF. CDR3 sequence (DNA): TGTGCCAGCAGTTACTCCCAACAGAGCTCTGGAAACACCATATATTTT.